This T cell receptor (beta chain) was recovered during a study of patients and donors after allogeneic stem cell transplantation. TCRdb processed the RT-PCR reads anew with MiXCR; each CDR3 protein has one entry. The table shows 150,000 to 200,000 distinct CDR3 sequences, with approximately 28% occurring only once. The CDR3 spans 18 residues. The germline V and J ends were trimmed by 0 bases and 0 bases, with 15 bases remaining between them. The germline CDR1 and CDR2 sequences are MNHEY and SVGEGT. This clonotype was sampled from a human donor who was either an allogeneic HSCT recipient or a stem cell or donor lymphocyte infusion donor (not recorded which). It is not recorded whose cells these are; they may come from a transplant donor. Input material: blood, either unsorted or a sorted T cell fraction (not recorded which). The chain joins TRBV6-2 or TRBV6-3 to TRBJ1-5; D gene uncertain. CDR3 in DNA: TGTGCCAGCAGTTACTCGAGTAACTTTGACGGTAGCAATCAGCCCCAGCATTTT. Amino acid sequence: CASSYSSNFDGSNQPQHF.